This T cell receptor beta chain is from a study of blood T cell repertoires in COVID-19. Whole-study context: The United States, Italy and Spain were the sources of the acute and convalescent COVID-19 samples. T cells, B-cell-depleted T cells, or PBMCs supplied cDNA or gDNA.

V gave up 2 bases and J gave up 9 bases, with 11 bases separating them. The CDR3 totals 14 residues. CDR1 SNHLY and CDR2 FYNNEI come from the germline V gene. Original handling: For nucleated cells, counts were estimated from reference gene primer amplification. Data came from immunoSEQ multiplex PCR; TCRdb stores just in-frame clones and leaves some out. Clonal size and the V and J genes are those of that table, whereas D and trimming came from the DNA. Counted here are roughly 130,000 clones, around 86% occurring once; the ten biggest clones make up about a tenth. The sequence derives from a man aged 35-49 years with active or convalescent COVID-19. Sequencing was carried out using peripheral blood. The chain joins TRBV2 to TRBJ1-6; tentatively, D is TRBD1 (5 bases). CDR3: CASSEQGAGSPLHF. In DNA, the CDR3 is TGTGCCAGCAGTGAACAAGGGGCTGGTTCACCCCTCCACTTT.